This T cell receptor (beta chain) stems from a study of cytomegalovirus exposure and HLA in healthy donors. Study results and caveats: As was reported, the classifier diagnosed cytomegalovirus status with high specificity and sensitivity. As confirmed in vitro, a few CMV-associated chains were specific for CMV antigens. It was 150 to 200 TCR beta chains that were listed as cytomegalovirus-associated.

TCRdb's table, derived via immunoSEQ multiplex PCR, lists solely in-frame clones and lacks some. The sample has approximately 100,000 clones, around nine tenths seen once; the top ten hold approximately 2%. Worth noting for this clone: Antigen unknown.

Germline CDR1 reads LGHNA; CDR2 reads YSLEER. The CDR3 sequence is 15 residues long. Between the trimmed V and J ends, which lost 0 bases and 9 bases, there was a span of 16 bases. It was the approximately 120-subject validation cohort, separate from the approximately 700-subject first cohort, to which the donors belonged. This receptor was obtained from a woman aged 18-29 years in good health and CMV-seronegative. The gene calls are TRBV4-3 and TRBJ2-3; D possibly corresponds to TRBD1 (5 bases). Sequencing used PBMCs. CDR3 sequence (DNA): TGCGCCAGCAGCCAAGATTTTGGTAGCAGGGCCACGCAGTATTTT. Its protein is CASSQDFGSRATQYF.